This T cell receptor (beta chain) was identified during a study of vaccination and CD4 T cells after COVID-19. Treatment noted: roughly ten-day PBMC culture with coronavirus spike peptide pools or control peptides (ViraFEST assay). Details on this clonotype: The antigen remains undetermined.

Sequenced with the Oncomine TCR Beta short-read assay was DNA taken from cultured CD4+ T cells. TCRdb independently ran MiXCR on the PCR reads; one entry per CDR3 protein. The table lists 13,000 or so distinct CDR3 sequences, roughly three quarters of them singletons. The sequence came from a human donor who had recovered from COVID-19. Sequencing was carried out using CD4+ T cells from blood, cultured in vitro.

CDR3 protein: CASRNRRGESYEQYF. CDR3 nucleotide sequence: TGTGCCAGCAGAAACAGACGTGGGGAGTCCTACGAGCAGTACTTC. The rearrangement joins TRBV6-1 to TRBJ2-7, with D possibly being TRBD2 (5 bases). The germline V gene has CDR1 MNHNS and CDR2 SASEGT. The V and J ends lost 6 bases and 1 base respectively, with 16 bases between them. The CDR3 loop spans 15 amino acids.